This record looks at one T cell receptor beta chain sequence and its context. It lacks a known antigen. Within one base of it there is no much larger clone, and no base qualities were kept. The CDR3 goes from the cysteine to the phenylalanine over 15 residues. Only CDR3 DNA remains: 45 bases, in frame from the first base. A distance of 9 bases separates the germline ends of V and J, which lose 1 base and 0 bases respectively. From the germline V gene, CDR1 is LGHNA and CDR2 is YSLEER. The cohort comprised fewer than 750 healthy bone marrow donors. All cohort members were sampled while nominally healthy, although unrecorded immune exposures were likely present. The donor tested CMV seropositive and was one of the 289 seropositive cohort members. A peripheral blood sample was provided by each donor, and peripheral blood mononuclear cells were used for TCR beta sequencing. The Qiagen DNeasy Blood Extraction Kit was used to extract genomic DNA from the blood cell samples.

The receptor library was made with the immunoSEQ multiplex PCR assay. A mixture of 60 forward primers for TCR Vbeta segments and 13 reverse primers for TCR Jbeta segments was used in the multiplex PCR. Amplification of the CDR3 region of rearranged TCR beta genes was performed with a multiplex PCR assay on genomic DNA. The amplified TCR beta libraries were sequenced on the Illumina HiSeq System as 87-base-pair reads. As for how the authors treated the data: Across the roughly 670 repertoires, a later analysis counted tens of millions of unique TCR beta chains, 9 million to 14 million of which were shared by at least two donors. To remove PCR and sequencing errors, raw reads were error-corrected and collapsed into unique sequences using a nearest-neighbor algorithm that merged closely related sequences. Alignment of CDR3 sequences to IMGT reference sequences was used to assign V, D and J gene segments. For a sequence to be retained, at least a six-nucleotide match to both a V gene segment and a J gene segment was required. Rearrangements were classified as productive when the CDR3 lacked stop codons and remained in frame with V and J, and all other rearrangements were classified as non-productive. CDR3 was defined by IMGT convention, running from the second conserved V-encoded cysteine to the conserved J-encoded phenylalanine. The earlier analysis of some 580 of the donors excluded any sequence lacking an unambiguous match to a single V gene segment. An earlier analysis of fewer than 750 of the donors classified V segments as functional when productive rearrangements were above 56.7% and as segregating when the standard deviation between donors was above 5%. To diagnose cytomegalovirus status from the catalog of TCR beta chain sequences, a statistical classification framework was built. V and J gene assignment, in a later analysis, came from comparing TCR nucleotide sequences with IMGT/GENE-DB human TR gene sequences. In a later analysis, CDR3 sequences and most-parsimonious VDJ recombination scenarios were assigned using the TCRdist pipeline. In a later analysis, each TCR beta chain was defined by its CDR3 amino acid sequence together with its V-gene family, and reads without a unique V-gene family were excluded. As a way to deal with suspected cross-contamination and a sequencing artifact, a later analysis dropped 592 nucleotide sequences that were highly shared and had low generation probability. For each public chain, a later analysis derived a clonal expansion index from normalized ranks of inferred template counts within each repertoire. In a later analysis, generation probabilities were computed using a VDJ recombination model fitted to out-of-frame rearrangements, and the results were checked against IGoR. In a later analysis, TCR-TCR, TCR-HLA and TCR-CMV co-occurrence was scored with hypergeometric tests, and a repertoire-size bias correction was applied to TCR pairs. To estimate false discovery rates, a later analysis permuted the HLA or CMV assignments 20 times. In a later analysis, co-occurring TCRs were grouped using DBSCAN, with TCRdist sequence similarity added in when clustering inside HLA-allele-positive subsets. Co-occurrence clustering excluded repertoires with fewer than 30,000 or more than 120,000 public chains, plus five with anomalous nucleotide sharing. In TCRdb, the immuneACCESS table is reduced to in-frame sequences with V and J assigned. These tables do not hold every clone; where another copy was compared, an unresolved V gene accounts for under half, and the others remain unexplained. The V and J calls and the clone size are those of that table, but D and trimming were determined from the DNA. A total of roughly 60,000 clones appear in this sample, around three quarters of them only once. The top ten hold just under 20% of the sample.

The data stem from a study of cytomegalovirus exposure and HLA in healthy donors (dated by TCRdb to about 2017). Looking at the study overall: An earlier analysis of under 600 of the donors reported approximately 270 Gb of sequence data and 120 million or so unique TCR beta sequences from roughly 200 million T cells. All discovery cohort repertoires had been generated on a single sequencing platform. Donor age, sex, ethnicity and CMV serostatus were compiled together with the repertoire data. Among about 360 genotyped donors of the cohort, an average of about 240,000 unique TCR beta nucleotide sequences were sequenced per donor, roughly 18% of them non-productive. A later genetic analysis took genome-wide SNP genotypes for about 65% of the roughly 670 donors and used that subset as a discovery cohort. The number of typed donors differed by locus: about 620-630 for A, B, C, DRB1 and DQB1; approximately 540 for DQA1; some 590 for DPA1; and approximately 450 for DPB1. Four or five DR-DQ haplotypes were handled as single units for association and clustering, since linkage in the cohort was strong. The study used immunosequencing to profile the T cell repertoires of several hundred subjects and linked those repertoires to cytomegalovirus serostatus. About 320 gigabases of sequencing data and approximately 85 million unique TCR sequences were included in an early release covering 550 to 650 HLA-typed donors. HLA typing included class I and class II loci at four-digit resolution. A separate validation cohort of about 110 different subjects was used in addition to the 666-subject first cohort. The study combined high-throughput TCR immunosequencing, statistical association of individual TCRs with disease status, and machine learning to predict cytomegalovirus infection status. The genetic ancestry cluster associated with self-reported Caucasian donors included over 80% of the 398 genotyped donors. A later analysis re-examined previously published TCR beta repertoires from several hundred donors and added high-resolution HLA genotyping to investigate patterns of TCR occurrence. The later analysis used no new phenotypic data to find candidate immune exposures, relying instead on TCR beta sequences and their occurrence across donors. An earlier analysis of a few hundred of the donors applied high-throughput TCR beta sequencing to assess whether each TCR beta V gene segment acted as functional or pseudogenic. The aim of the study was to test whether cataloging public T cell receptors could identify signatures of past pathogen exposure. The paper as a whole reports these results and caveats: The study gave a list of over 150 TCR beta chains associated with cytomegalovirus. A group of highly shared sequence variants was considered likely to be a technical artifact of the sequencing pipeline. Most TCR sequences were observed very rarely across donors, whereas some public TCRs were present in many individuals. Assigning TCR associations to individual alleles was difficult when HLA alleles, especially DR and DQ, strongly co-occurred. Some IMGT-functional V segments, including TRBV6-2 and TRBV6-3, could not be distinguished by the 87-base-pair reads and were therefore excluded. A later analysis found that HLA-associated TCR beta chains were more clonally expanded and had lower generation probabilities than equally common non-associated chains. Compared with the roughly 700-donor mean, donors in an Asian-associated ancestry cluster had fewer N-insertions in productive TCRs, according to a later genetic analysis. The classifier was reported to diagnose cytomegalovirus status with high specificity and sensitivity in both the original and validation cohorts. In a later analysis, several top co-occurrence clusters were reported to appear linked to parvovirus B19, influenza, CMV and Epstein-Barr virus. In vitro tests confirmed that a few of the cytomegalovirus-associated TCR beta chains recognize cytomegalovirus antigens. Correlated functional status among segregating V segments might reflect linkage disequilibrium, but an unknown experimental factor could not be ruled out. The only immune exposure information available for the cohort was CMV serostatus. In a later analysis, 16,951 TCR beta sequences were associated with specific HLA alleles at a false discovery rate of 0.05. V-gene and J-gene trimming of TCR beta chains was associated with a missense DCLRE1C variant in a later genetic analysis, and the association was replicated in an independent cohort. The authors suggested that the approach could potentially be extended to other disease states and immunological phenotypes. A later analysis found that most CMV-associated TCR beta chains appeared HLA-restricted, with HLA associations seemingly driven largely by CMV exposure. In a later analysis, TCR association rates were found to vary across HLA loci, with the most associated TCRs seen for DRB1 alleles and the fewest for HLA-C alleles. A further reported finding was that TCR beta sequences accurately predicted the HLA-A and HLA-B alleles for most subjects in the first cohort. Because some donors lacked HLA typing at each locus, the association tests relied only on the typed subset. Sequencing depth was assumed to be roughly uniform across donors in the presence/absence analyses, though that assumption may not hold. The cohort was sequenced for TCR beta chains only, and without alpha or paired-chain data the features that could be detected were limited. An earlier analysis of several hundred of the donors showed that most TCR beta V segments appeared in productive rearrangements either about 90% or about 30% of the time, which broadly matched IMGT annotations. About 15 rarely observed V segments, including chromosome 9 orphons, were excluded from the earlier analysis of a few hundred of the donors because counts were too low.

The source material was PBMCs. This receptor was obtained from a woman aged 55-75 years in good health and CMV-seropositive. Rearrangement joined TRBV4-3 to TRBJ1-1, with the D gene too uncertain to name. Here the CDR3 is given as CASSQGLSLNTEAFF. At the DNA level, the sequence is TGCGCCAGCAGCCAAGGGCTTTCATTGAACACTGAAGCTTTCTTT.